These 25 T cell receptor beta chains were all obtained from the same sample, sequenced in a study of blood T cell repertoires in COVID-19 (dated by TCRdb to between 2020 and 2021). The protocol used for the library was the immunoSEQ multiplex PCR assay. TCRdb stores this immuneACCESS table with in-frame sequences only. Part of the clones is absent; in the studies checked, under half of the shortfall reflects unresolved V genes, and no reason is known for the rest. This sample lists a few hundred thousand clones; roughly four fifths were detected once. The ten largest account for around 8.8% of the sample. The specimen sequenced was PBMCs or T cells enriched from blood (not recorded which). The origin of the receptors is a man in his forties who had recovered from COVID-19.

The chain employs TRBV10-3 and TRBJ1-1; 8 positions match TRBD1. Unmatched junction bases numbered 9, after V lost 6 bases and J lost 6 bases. CDR1 and CDR2 from the germline V gene are ENHRY and SYGVKD. This CDR3 is 14 amino acids long. In nucleotides, the CDR3 is TGTGCCATCAGCCTGACAGGGGAAGGTTCTGAAGCTTTCTTT. Its protein is CAISLTGEGSEAFF.

The V gene is TRBV9, the J gene TRBJ2-3; 7 nucleotides match TRBD2. From germline, CDR1 is SGDLS and CDR2 YYNGEE. The CDR3 consists of 17 residues. Trimming took 0 bases from V and 2 from J; bases not matched to a gene: 9. Written as DNA, the CDR3 is TGTGCCAGCAGCGTAGACTCTAGCGGTGATCACACAGATACGCAGTATTTT. It is translated as CASSVDSSGDHTDTQYF.

CDR3 loop: CSVETGGDGYTF. DNA of the CDR3: TGCAGCGTTGAGACAGGGGGAGATGGCTACACCTTC. The J gene is TRBJ1-2, the V gene TRBV29-1; 9 positions match TRBD1. V dropped 3 bases and J dropped 6; count of bases not matched to a gene: 2. The CDR3 spans 12 residues. Germline V gene lookup returns CDR1 SQVTM and CDR2 ANQGSEA.

In this sample, this clone turned up a few times. V usage is TRBV10-3 and J usage is TRBJ2-3, with 7 bases that match TRBD2. This CDR3 is 16 amino acids long. From germline, CDR1 is ENHRY and CDR2 SYGVKD. V was pared by 6 bases and J by 5 bases, with 14 bases of the junction left unmatched. Here the CDR3 DNA reads TGTGCCATCAGCCACCCCAGGGAGGGCCAGGTAGATACGCAGTATTTT. This sequence encodes CAISHPREGQVDTQYF.

The rearrangement links TRBV7-8 to TRBJ1-2, with D perhaps TRBD1 (6 bases). The CDR3 sequence is 14 residues long. The V end lost 4 bases, the J end lost 6 bases, and 15 bases lay between the germline ends. Germline V gene data show CDR1 as SGHVS and CDR2 as FQNEAQ. CDR3 protein: CASSSQQGSNGYTF. DNA of the CDR3: TGTGCCAGCAGCTCACAACAGGGATCCAATGGCTACACCTTC.

Only one count was recorded for this clone. This chain joins TRBV30 and TRBJ2-7; 7 bases line up with TRBD1. The CDR3 consists of 15 residues. Losses at the gene ends were 3 bases for V and 1 base for J; bases not matched to a gene: 9. The germline CDR1 and CDR2 sequences are GTSNPN and SVGIG (reference sequence). CDR3 bases: TGTGCCTGGAGGTGGGGGACAGCAAATTCCTACGAGCAGTACTTC. Translation gives CAWRWGTANSYEQYF.

This chain connects TRBV7-7 to TRBJ2-1; D is possibly TRBD2 (6 bases). Per the germline V gene, CDR1 is SSHAT and CDR2 is FNYEAQ (reference sequence). V gave up 4 bases and J gave up 10 bases, with 11 bases separating them. The length of the CDR3 is 12 residues. The CDR3 loop reads CASSSPGLEQFF. The CDR3 DNA is TGTGCCAGCAGCTCACCTGGACTAGAGCAGTTCTTC.

This rearrangement joins TRBV15 to TRBJ2-7; the match to TRBD2 covers 11 bases. The CDR3 has 15 amino acids. CDR1 and CDR2 from the germline V gene are LNHNV and YYDKDF (reference sequence). With V trimmed by 3 bases and J by 7 bases, 8 bases remained unmatched. The CDR3 region is CATSSYSGRAGEQYF. Here the CDR3 DNA reads TGTGCCACCAGCAGTTATAGCGGGAGGGCGGGAGAGCAGTACTTC.

The rearrangement joins TRBV7-9 to TRBJ2-3; 11 nucleotides align to TRBD1. The length of the CDR3 is 15 residues. Germline V CDR1 and CDR2: SEHNR, FQNEAQ (reference sequence). The ends lost 5 bases at V and 4 bases at J; junction bases unmatched: 5. CDR3 residues: CASSADRGRSDTQYF. CDR3 DNA sequence: TGTGCCAGCAGCGCGGACAGGGGGCGGTCAGATACGCAGTATTTT.

This chain uses TRBV12-3 or TRBV12-4 with TRBJ2-6; D unresolved. CDR3 length: 13 amino acids. V was pared by 5 bases and J by 4 bases, with 6 bases between. CDR3: CASSPMGANVLTF. CDR3 coding DNA: TGTGCCAGCAGTCCAATGGGGGCCAACGTCCTGACTTTC.

This clone was observed a handful of times. The gene calls are TRBV14 and TRBJ1-1; D gene unclear. Per germline, CDR1 SGHDN and CDR2 FVKESK. This CDR3 comprises 13 residues. V dropped 7 bases and J dropped 0 bases, with 9 bases sitting between them. DNA of the CDR3: TGTGCCAGCACCCTCTCTATGAACACTGAAGCTTTCTTT. It is translated as CASTLSMNTEAFF.

This clone has only a few counts. The chain carries TRBV4-2 and TRBJ2-7; tentative D call: TRBD1 (6 bases). V lost 1 base, J lost 0 bases, and 16 bases lay in between. The CDR3 covers 17 residues. Germline V CDR1 and CDR2: LGHNA, YNFKEQ. The CDR3 coding sequence is TGTGCCAGCAGCCAAGGGGCGGAAGTCAGGGGCTCCTACGAGCAGTACTTC. Translation: CASSQGAEVRGSYEQYF.

This rearrangement joins TRBV24-1 to TRBJ1-1; 8 nucleotides line up with TRBD1. The V gene end was trimmed by 3 bases and the J gene end by 8 bases; junction bases not matched to a gene: 1. CDR3 size: 12 residues. Germline V gives CDR1 KGHDR, CDR2 SFDVKD. The chain's CDR3 is CATSDRTGEAFF. The CDR3 nucleotides read TGTGCCACCAGTGATCGGACAGGGGAAGCTTTCTTT.

The chain is built from TRBV3-1 (or the pseudogene TRBV3-2) and TRBJ2-4, with TRBD1 identical over 12 bases. This CDR3 spans 16 amino acids. The germline CDR1 and CDR2 sequences are LGHDT and YNNKEL (reference sequence). After removal of 4 bases from V and 7 bases from J, the junction contained 8 bases not matched to a gene. Here the CDR3 reads CASSPAGTGGLNIQYF. The DNA for the CDR3 is TGTGCCAGCAGCCCAGCGGGGACAGGGGGCCTGAACATTCAGTACTTC.

This clone has only one observation. The chain combines TRBV30 with TRBJ2-7; D may be TRBD2 (6 bases). V lost 7 bases, J lost 0 bases, and 16 bases lay in between. CDR3 length: 14 residues. Looked up from germline, CDR1 is GTSNPN and CDR2 is SVGIG (reference sequence). The CDR3 protein is CAFRESYSSYEQYF. The CDR3 DNA follows: TGTGCCTTCCGGGAGTCCTACAGCTCCTACGAGCAGTACTTC.

The chain combines TRBV7-8 with TRBJ2-7; TRBD2 might be the D (6 bases). This CDR3 comprises 14 residues. Trimming left V 0 bases short and J 2 bases short, with 8 bases between. Germline V gene data show CDR1 as SGHVS and CDR2 as FQNEAQ. This CDR3 is CASSLARLAYEQYF. CDR3 nucleotides: TGTGCCAGCAGCTTAGCCCGACTAGCCTACGAGCAGTACTTC.

The chain has TRBV15 and TRBJ2-4; TRBD2 matches 8 bases. Trimming at V came to 4 bases and at J to 0 bases, leaving 5 bases not matched to a gene. There are 16 residues in the CDR3. From germline, CDR1 is LNHNV and CDR2 YYDKDF (reference sequence). The CDR3 loop reads CATSTGGGLAKNIQYF. In DNA, the CDR3 is TGTGCCACCAGCACCGGGGGGGGCCTAGCCAAAAACATTCAGTACTTC.

In the case of this clone: Relative to the germline gene, one junction end is altered; a read error may explain this. This rearrangement joins TRBV20-1 to TRBJ1-4, with D possibly TRBD1 on 5 matching bases. The CDR3 covers 11 residues. Germline V gene lookup returns CDR1 DFQATT and CDR2 SNEGSKA (reference sequence). CDR3 sequence reads: CSAQPTTAASF. In nucleotides, the CDR3 is TGCAGTGCTCAACCGACGACAGCCGCCTCCTTT.

The genes are TRBV28 and TRBJ1-2; D is perhaps TRBD1 (6 bases). The CDR3 runs 14 residues. V lost 3 bases and J 4 bases, leaving 12 bases between the germline ends. Germline-derived CDR1 and CDR2 are MDHEN and SYDVKM. CDR3 DNA sequence: TGTGCCAGCAGTTTTGGGGGCAGTAGCTATGGCTACACCTTC. Protein product: CASSFGGSSYGYTF.

This rearrangement joins TRBV14 to TRBJ2-1; TRBD2 matches 7 bases. Germline V gene lookup returns CDR1 SGHDN and CDR2 FVKESK. CDR3 length: 13 amino acids. J was trimmed by 6 bases and V by 1 base; bases with no gene match: 0. CDR3 in DNA: TGTGCCAGCAGCCAAGCGGGGGGCAATGAGCAGTTCTTC. This encodes CASSQAGGNEQFF.

This chain uses TRBV27 with TRBJ1-5, with D perhaps TRBD1 (5 bases). The germline V gene encodes CDR1 MNHEY and CDR2 SMNVEV (reference sequence). Trimming took off 1 base at V and 4 bases at J, with 11 bases between the two ends. The CDR3 is 15 amino acids. The CDR3 coding sequence is TGTGCCAGCAGTTTATTGGGCAGGGATAATCAGCCCCAGCATTTT. As protein: CASSLLGRDNQPQHF.

This chain connects TRBV6-4 to TRBJ2-2; maybe TRBD1 (6 bases). CDR1 and CDR2 (germline): MRHNA, SNTAGT. V was cut by 2 bases and J by 3 bases, with 13 bases left in between. CDR3 size: 16 residues. DNA for the CDR3: TGTGCCAGCAGTGACGCCCACAGGGAAGACACCGGGGAGCTGTTTTTT. Translation gives CASSDAHREDTGELFF.

The CDR3, as DNA: TGTGCCAGCAGCGATGAAGGCCTCAGCGGGACAGGACATTACAATGAGCAGTTCTTC. Amino acid sequence: CASSDEGLSGTGHYNEQFF. The chain combines TRBV9 with TRBJ2-1, with D perhaps TRBD1 (8 bases). This CDR3 contains 19 residues. The germline V gene encodes CDR1 SGDLS and CDR2 YYNGEE. V was trimmed by 3 bases and J by 4 bases, leaving 26 bases between them.

J is TRBJ2-4 and V is TRBV9, with D perhaps TRBD2 (5 bases). Trimming stripped 7 bases from V and 0 bases from J, with 11 bases between. The CDR3 is 14 residues long. Per the germline V gene, CDR1 is SGDLS and CDR2 is YYNGEE. The CDR3: CASSGGGAKNIQYF. The CDR3 coding sequence is TGTGCCAGCTCTGGCGGAGGAGCCAAAAACATTCAGTACTTC.

V usage is TRBV19 and J usage is TRBJ2-2, with 8 nucleotides matching TRBD1. Germline V gene data show CDR1 as LNHDA and CDR2 as SQIVND (reference sequence). Trimming at V came to 6 bases and at J to 6 bases, leaving 12 bases not matched to a gene. This CDR3 region has 16 residues. The CDR3 is CASRAGGRGLSGELFF. The CDR3 coding sequence is TGTGCCAGTAGGGCCGGTGGCAGGGGGCTTTCCGGGGAGCTGTTTTTT.